The clone carrying this T cell receptor (beta chain) is a singleton in its sample. The antigen remains unidentified. The record originates from a study of blood T cells in healthy people across ages. Study-level background: In model experiments, template switching was able to capture about one barcoded beta molecule for every two T cells that were present. Study-wide findings and caveats: Investigators viewed diversity estimates from one million T cells as underestimates, the study reported. It was the long-lived donors that had more naive CD4+ cells and higher diversity than aged donors. The fall in TCR beta diversity per million T cells was roughly linear with age.

Using a J-beta primer mix together with a sample-barcoded 5' primer, a second PCR was run for about 6 to 12 cycles. TCRdb passed the 5' RACE reads through MiXCR, listing each CDR3 protein once. Found here are about 1.4 million distinct CDR3 sequences, around 59% of them singletons; the top ten hold 6.7%. The ends were cut back, 7 bases at V and 7 bases at J, with 13 bases in the middle. The CDR3 is 13 amino acids. Germline assignment: CDR1 SEHNR and CDR2 FQNEAQ (reference sequence). The sequencing sample was made of blood. This sequence was found in a man aged 18 to 30 in good health. The V and J genes are TRBV7-9 and TRBJ2-2; TRBD2 might be the D (5 bases). The CDR3 sequence is CASIPRGLGELFF. The CDR3 nucleotides are TGTGCCAGCATACCCCGCGGGCTCGGGGAGCTGTTTTTT. Full variable domain (outside the CDR3, taken from reference TRBV7-9 and TRBJ2-2): DTGVSQNPRHKITKRGQNVTFRCDPISEHNRLYWYRQTLGQGPEFLTYFQNEAQLEKSRLLSDRFSAERPKGSFSTLEIQRTEQGDSAMYLCASIPRGLGELFFGEGSRLTVL.